This is a list of T cell receptor beta chains from one sample in a study of blood T cell repertoires in COVID-19. Here immunoSEQ multiplex PCR was the method, and the copy in TCRdb shows in-frame clones only, minus some. The sample lists 85,000 to 95,000 clones; 60% to 80% were seen once. Sequenced: peripheral blood. These receptors were collected from a woman older than 75 with acute or convalescent COVID-19. Each CDR3 is given with its conserved first and last residue. The order of the fields is V gene, J gene, clone size, D gene, CDR3 protein, CDR3 DNA. D genes are given only for firm matches. Part of the rows lack a size; the others show once, few, many or a class for expanded clones.

TRBV19	TRBJ1-2	few	TRBD1	CASSGYRGLGGYTF	TGTGCCAGTAGTGGCTACAGGGGGCTAGGCGGCTACACCTTC
TRBV9	TRBJ1-5	-	TRBD1	CASSAQGPPGPQHF	TGTGCCAGCAGCGCACAGGGGCCCCCAGGGCCCCAGCATTTT
TRBV5-8	TRBJ2-7	once	TRBD1	CASSPPGQGYEQYF	TGTGCCAGCAGCCCTCCGGGACAGGGGTACGAGCAGTACTTC
TRBV27	TRBJ1-2	once	TRBD1	CASSWDSDGYGYTF	TGTGCCAGCAGTTGGGACAGTGATGGGTATGGCTACACCTTC
TRBV7-6	TRBJ1-2	-	-	CASSLVDEADYGYTF	TGTGCCAGCAGCCTCGTAGACGAGGCGGACTATGGCTACACCTTC
TRBV5-6	TRBJ1-4	-	TRBD1	CASSSRTGDDEKLFF	TGTGCCAGCAGCTCCCGAACAGGGGATGATGAAAAACTGTTTTTT
TRBV19	TRBJ1-2	few	-	CASSIRGEGYGYTF	TGTGCCAGTAGTATAAGGGGTGAAGGCTATGGCTACACCTTC
TRBV19	TRBJ1-1	-	-	CASTQRSGGEAFF	TGTGCCAGTACCCAAAGATCGGGGGGGGAAGCTTTCTTT
TRBV5-6	TRBJ2-1	few	TRBD1	CASSLGDRGLSYNEQFF	TGTGCCAGCAGCTTGGGGGACAGGGGTCTCTCCTACAATGAGCAGTTCTTC
TRBV9	TRBJ2-1	-	TRBD2	CASSLRTSGLNEQFF	TGTGCCAGCAGCTTGCGGACTAGCGGTTTAAATGAGCAGTTCTTC
TRBV7-2	TRBJ2-2	-	TRBD1	CASSLDRGQYTGELFF	TGTGCCAGCAGCTTAGACAGGGGGCAATACACCGGGGAGCTGTTTTTT
TRBV30	TRBJ2-2	-	-	CARKDKGTGELFF	TGTGCCCGGAAGGACAAGGGCACCGGGGAGCTGTTTTTT
TRBV4-2	TRBJ2-1	-	-	CASSQVGGASEQFF	TGTGCCAGCAGCCAAGTTGGGGGGGCCAGTGAGCAGTTCTTC
TRBV5-4	TRBJ2-7	-	TRBD1	CASSLGRTGYEQYF	TGTGCCAGCAGCTTGGGCCGGACAGGCTACGAGCAGTACTTC
TRBV4-3	TRBJ1-6	few	-	CASSQDWGGRSYNSPLHF	TGCGCCAGCAGCCAAGATTGGGGGGGAAGGTCCTATAATTCACCCCTCCACTTT
TRBV6-7	TRBJ1-4	-	TRBD1	CARSQGDLQGSNEKLFF	TGTGCCAGAAGTCAGGGGGATTTACAGGGGTCTAATGAAAAACTGTTTTTT
TRBV19	TRBJ1-2	-	-	CASSITQYGYTF	TGTGCCAGTAGTATTACACAGTATGGCTACACCTTC
TRBV5-1	TRBJ2-3	once	TRBD2	CASGAGLGYDTQYF	TGCGCCAGCGGGGCGGGACTAGGATACGATACGCAGTATTTT
TRBV19	TRBJ1-2	-	-	CASSIDWRRYGYTF	TGTGCCAGTAGTATAGATTGGAGGCGCTATGGCTACACCTTC
TRBV5-5	TRBJ1-2	once	-	CASSFTNIANYGYTF	TGTGCCAGCAGCTTTACTAACATCGCTAACTATGGCTACACCTTC
TRBV5-4	TRBJ2-7	-	-	CASSFKGADEQYF	TGTGCCAGCAGCTTTAAAGGGGCGGACGAGCAGTACTTC
TRBV13	TRBJ1-1	-	-	CASSLSAGREAFF	TGTGCCAGCAGCTTATCGGCAGGGCGGGAAGCTTTCTTT
TRBV5-1	TRBJ2-3	-	TRBD2	CASSPGGRTDTQYF	TGCGCCAGCAGCCCGGGGGGACGCACAGATACGCAGTATTTT
TRBV10-3	TRBJ1-2	-	TRBD1	CATIDRVVADYGYTF	TGTGCCACCATCGACAGGGTTGTTGCCGACTATGGCTACACCTTC
TRBV18	TRBJ2-1	-	-	CASSPGGVSYNEQFF	TGTGCCAGCTCACCAGGCGGGGTCTCCTACAATGAGCAGTTCTTC
TRBV15	TRBJ1-2	-	-	CATSRDQAVYGYTF	TGTGCCACCAGCAGAGATCAGGCTGTCTATGGCTACACCTTC
TRBV18	TRBJ2-1	-	-	CASSPPGSNEQFF	TGTGCCAGCTCACCCCCGGGATCTAATGAGCAGTTCTTC
TRBV6-2/TRBV6-3	TRBJ1-2	few	-	CASSLLPRGTDYGYTF	TGTGCCAGCAGCCTCTTACCCCGCGGAACGGATTATGGCTACACCTTC
TRBV7-9	TRBJ2-7	once	-	CASSLEQGPISEQYF	TGTGCCAGCAGCTTAGAGCAGGGCCCTATCAGCGAGCAGTACTTC
TRBV5-1	TRBJ1-1	-	TRBD1	CASSPWDRAGTEAFF	TGCGCCAGCAGCCCGTGGGACAGGGCAGGCACTGAAGCTTTCTTT
TRBV2	TRBJ2-5	once	TRBD2	CASSGLAVQETQYF	TGTGCCAGCAGCGGGCTAGCGGTCCAAGAGACCCAGTACTTC
TRBV24-1	TRBJ2-1	-	TRBD2	CATSAGGNYNEQFF	TGTGCCACCAGTGCGGGGGGAAACTACAATGAGCAGTTCTTC
TRBV28	TRBJ2-7	-	-	CASSLGPLASSYEQYF	TGTGCCAGCAGTTTAGGGCCCCTAGCGAGCTCCTACGAGCAGTACTTC
TRBV9	TRBJ2-4	-	-	CASSTGDLAKNIQYF	TGTGCCAGCAGCACAGGCGACCTAGCCAAAAACATTCAGTACTTC
TRBV7-2	TRBJ2-5	-	TRBD2	CASSSRRLAGIETQYF	TGTGCCAGCAGCTCTCGGAGACTAGCGGGGATTGAGACCCAGTACTTC
TRBV7-2	TRBJ2-7	-	-	CASSKGLRSEQYF	TGTGCCAGCAGTAAGGGACTCCGCTCCGAGCAGTACTTC
TRBV19	TRBJ2-3	-	TRBD2	CASSTGLAGGDDTQYF	TGTGCCAGTAGTACCGGACTAGCGGGGGGCGACGATACGCAGTATTTT
TRBV5-1	TRBJ2-7	-	TRBD1	CASSLEPGQGAEQYF	TGCGCCAGCAGCTTGGAACCGGGACAGGGGGCGGAGCAGTACTTC
TRBV4-1	TRBJ1-1	-	-	CASSQDPTNRGTEAFF	TGCGCCAGCAGCCAGGATCCGACAAATAGGGGGACTGAAGCTTTCTTT
TRBV5-1	TRBJ2-2	few	TRBD2	CASSLGLAGDLAGELFF	TGCGCCAGCAGCTTGGGACTAGCGGGGGACCTAGCCGGGGAGCTGTTTTTT
TRBV5-1	TRBJ1-1	-	-	CASSLDGLGTEAFF	TGCGCCAGCAGCTTGGACGGTCTCGGGACTGAAGCTTTCTTT
TRBV19	TRBJ1-2	-	-	CASSAATGHFNYGYTF	TGTGCCAGTAGTGCCGCCACAGGACACTTTAACTATGGCTACACCTTC
TRBV7-2	TRBJ1-1	few	TRBD1	CASSPRDRVGNTEAFF	TGTGCCAGCAGCCCGCGGGACAGGGTGGGGAACACTGAAGCTTTCTTT
TRBV5-8	TRBJ1-6	-	TRBD1	CASSGTGGSNSPLHF	TGTGCCAGCAGCGGAACAGGGGGATCTAATTCACCCCTCCACTTT
TRBV20-1	TRBJ2-3	-	TRBD2	CSASLRGGTDTQYF	TGCAGTGCTAGTCTGCGGGGGGGAACAGATACGCAGTATTTT
TRBV11-3	TRBJ2-7	-	-	CASSLFHPDSYEQYF	TGTGCCAGCAGCTTATTTCACCCAGACTCCTACGAGCAGTACTTC
TRBV19	TRBJ1-6	-	-	CASSISWRITDNSPLHF	TGTGCCAGTAGTATCTCTTGGCGGATCACGGATAATTCACCCCTCCACTTT
TRBV4-1	TRBJ1-5	-	TRBD1	CASSRLTGVQPQHF	TGCGCCAGCAGCCGACTGACAGGGGTTCAGCCCCAGCATTTT
TRBV2	TRBJ2-4	-	TRBD2	CASSQTSGGAGGNIQYF	TGTGCCAGCAGCCAGACTAGCGGGGGGGCTGGGGGGAACATTCAGTACTTC
TRBV30	TRBJ1-6	-	TRBD1	CAWRAGQGASSPLHF	TGTGCCTGGAGGGCGGGACAGGGGGCAAGTTCACCCCTCCACTTT
TRBV19	TRBJ1-6	-	-	CASSIDTGRQYNSPLHF	TGTGCCAGTAGTATAGACACCGGGAGACAATATAATTCACCCCTCCACTTT
TRBV5-4	TRBJ2-1	-	TRBD2	CASSSDGRGAYNEQFF	TGTGCCAGCAGCAGCGACGGGCGGGGGGCCTACAATGAGCAGTTCTTC
TRBV25-1	TRBJ1-4	-	TRBD1	CASSDFKGAGEKLFF	TGTGCCAGCAGTGATTTTAAGGGGGCGGGAGAAAAACTGTTTTTT
TRBV11-3	TRBJ2-3	-	-	CASSLGGVRTDTQYF	TGTGCCAGCAGCTTAGGGGGGGTCCGCACAGATACGCAGTATTTT
TRBV9	TRBJ2-2	-	TRBD1	CASSIQTGGTGELFF	TGTGCCAGCAGCATTCAGACAGGGGGCACCGGGGAGCTGTTTTTT
TRBV2	TRBJ1-1	-	-	CASSDRVAEAFF	TGTGCCAGCAGTGACAGGGTCGCTGAAGCTTTCTTT
TRBV5-4	TRBJ1-2	-	-	CASSPTGQDGYTF	TGTGCCAGCAGCCCAACAGGGCAGGATGGCTACACCTTC
TRBV30	TRBJ1-1	-	TRBD1	CAWRGQPNTEAFF	TGTGCCTGGAGGGGACAGCCGAACACTGAAGCTTTCTTT
TRBV5-4	TRBJ2-2	-	TRBD2	CASSDPTSGGFTGELFF	TGTGCCAGCAGCGACCCAACTAGCGGGGGATTCACCGGGGAGCTGTTTTTT
TRBV27	TRBJ1-1	once	TRBD1	CASSPRPGQGSRTFF	TGTGCCAGCAGTCCCCGACCGGGACAGGGGAGTAGGACTTTCTTT